This T cell receptor beta chain was captured in a study of blood T cell repertoires in COVID-19. For the study at large: Samples representing acute and convalescent COVID-19 were sourced from the United States, Italy and Spain.

This table comes from immunoSEQ multiplex PCR, and its TCRdb copy is limited to in-frame clones, with some not included. The top ten hold approximately 20% of the sample, which has about 53,000 clones, around 86% seen once. Trimming pared 4 bases from V and 5 bases from J, leaving 10 bases between. This CDR3 contains 13 residues. In germline, CDR1 is SGHTA, CDR2 FQGNSA. The sequencing input was peripheral blood. The chain is built from TRBV7-2 and TRBJ2-3; D unclear. The origin of this receptor is a woman of 80 years or more with COVID-19, enrolled during active disease. The CDR3 loop reads CASSSRSEDTQYF. In DNA, the CDR3 is TGTGCCAGCAGCTCGAGAAGCGAAGATACGCAGTATTTT.